The source of this T cell receptor (beta chain) is a study of OX40 agonist ivuxolimab in advanced cancers. Looking at the study overall: Ivuxolimab is a fully human IgG2 antibody that activates OX40 (CD134).

The assay was immunoSEQ multiplex PCR, and TCRdb's table has in-frame clones only and misses some. The data contain about 64,000 clones, around 90% of them singletons. This CDR3 is built from 16 residues. The V end was cut by 7 bases, the J end by 5 bases, with 22 bases between. In germline, CDR1 is LNHDA, CDR2 SQIVND (reference sequence). The TCR was taken from an adult with an advanced solid tumor such as melanoma, head and neck, liver or kidney cancer. The specimen was CD4+ or CD8+ T cells sorted from blood, collected in a trial of the OX40 agonist ivuxolimab. This rearrangement joins TRBV19 to TRBJ2-3; possible D gene TRBD1, 6 bases. CDR3 nucleotide sequence: TGTGCCAGTAACTCTATTGAGGGGGAAAGGGGAGATACGCAGTATTTT. It translates to CASNSIEGERGDTQYF.